This record looks at one TCR beta chain sequence and its context. Its cognate antigen is unknown. Relative to the germline gene, one junction end is altered; a read error may explain this. Per the germline V gene, CDR1 is SGHNT and CDR2 is YYREEE (reference sequence). There are 16 residues in the CDR3. The data stem from a study of T cells after yellow fever vaccination. Study-wide results and caveats: The secondary response showed a weaker magnitude and a faster peak, day 5 versus 15.

TCRdb processed the 5' RACE reads anew with MiXCR; each CDR3 protein has one entry. The repertoire includes 500,000 to 650,000 distinct CDR3 sequences, around 12% of them detected once, and under 15% sits in the top ten. Sample: PBMCs, taken on the day of the yellow fever booster vaccination. V and J are TRBV5-4 and TRBJ2-3, with D possibly called TRBD1 or TRBD2 (5 bases each). This sequence originates from a man aged 25 to 45 who received the YFV17D yellow fever vaccine. This CDR3 is CASSPRPGTTTDTQNF. The CDR3 DNA sequence: TGTGCCAGCAGCCCTCGTCCCGGGACCACCACAGATACGCAGAATTTT.